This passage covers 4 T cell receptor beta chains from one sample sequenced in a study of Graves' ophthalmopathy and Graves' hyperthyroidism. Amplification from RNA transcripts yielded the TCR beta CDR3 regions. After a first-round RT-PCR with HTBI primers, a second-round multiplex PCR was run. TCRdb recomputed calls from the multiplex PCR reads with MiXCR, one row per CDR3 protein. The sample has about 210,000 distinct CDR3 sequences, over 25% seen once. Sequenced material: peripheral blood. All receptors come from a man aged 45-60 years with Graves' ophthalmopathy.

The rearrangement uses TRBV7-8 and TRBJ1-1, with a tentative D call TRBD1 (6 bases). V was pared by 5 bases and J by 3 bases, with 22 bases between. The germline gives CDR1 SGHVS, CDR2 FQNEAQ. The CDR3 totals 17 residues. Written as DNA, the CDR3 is TGTGCCAGCAGCCGTCACCGGGGGGCCGCCGTTGACACTGAAGCTTTCTTT. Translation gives CASSRHRGAAVDTEAFF.

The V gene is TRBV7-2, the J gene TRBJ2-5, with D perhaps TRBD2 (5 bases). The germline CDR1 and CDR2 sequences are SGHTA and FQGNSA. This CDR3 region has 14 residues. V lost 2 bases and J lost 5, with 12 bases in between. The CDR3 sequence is CASSLRGVMETQYF. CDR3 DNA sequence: TGTGCCAGCAGCTTACGGGGTGTGATGGAGACCCAGTACTTC.

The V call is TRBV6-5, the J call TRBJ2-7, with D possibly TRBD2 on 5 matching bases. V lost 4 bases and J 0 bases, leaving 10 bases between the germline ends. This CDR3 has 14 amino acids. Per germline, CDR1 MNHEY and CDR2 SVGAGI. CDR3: CASSSPGNSYEQYF. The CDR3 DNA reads TGTGCCAGCAGTTCACCCGGGAACTCCTACGAGCAGTACTTC.

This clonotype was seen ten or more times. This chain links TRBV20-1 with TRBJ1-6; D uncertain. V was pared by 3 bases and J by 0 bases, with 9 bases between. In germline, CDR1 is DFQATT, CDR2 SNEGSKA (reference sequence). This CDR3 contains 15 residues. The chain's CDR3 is CSASSESSYNSPLHF. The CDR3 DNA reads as TGCAGTGCTAGTAGTGAGAGCTCCTATAATTCACCCCTCCACTTT.